This T cell receptor (beta chain) was found in a study of cytomegalovirus exposure and HLA in healthy donors. On the study more broadly: Genotyping showed 81% of approximately 430 donors falling in the Caucasian-associated ancestry cluster.

Whole-study findings and limits: Across HLA loci, a later analysis found differing TCR association rates, with DRB1 most and HLA-C fewest. Researchers reported in a later analysis that a missense DCLRE1C variant was tied to TCR beta V- and J-gene trimming.

Turning to this clone: Its target is not known.

Amplification used 60 Vbeta primers and 13 Jbeta primers. The protocol was immunoSEQ multiplex PCR, while the TCRdb copy is restricted to in-frame clones and leaves out a portion. The profile covers a few hundred thousand clones, with 81% appearing a single time and roughly 7.4% taken by the ten largest. CDR1 and CDR2 from the germline V gene are SGHTA and FQGNSA. V lost 5 bases and J lost 8, with 18 bases in between. The length of the CDR3 is 14 residues. The specimen sequenced was PBMCs. This receptor was taken from a woman aged 55 to 70 in good health and CMV-seropositive. V gene TRBV7-2 combines with J gene TRBJ1-2, with TRBD1 as a possible D gene (6 bases). This CDR3 reads CASSTPGGFWGYTF. The CDR3 bases are TGTGCCAGCAGCACCCCGGGGGGCTTCTGGGGCTACACCTTC.